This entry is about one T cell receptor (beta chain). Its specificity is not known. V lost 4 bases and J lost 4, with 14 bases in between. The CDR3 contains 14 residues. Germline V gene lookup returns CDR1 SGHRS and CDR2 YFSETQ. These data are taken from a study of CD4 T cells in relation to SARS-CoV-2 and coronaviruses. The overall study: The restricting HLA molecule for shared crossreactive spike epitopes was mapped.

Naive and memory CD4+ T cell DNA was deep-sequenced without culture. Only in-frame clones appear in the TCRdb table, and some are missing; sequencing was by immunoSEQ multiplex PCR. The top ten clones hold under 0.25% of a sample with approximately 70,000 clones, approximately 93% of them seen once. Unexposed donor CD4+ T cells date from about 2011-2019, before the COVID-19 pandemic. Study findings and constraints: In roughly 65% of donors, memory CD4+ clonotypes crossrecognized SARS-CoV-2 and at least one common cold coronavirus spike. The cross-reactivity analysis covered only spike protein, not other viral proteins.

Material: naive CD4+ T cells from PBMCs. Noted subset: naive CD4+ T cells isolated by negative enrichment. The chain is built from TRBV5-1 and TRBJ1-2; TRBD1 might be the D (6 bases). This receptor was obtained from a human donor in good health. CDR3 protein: CASSQTGSFYGYTF. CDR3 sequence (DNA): TGCGCCAGCAGCCAGACAGGCTCCTTCTATGGCTACACCTTC.